The present T cell receptor (beta chain) was sequenced within a study of shared clonotypes between healthy human individuals. Naive CD8 cells lacked CD45RO and underwent positive selection for CCR7, leaving out terminally differentiated effector memory CD45RA+ cells. This CDR3 spans 13 amino acids. The germline V gene encodes CDR1 MNHEY and CDR2 SVGAGI. Trimming shortened V by 7 bases and J by 2 bases, and 8 bases separated the two germline ends. This clone was observed a single time. Researchers divided each subset's genomic DNA evenly across several immunoSEQ plates. Authors' methods: Junction-only immunoSEQ data arrived without quality scores, meaning filtering differed. TCRdb's copy holds only in-frame clones and misses some; the assay was immunoSEQ multiplex PCR. The V and J calls and clone size are taken from that table; D and trimming were inferred from the DNA. This sample has 1.5 million to 2.5 million clones, with roughly 94% found just once.

What was sequenced was naive CD8+ T cells sorted from blood. The chain uses TRBV6-5 and TRBJ2-2; no reliable D call. The clonotype was recovered from a man aged 18 to 35 in good health. The CDR3 region is CASKKANTGELFF. The CDR3 region has the DNA TGTGCCAGCAAGAAGGCTAACACCGGGGAGCTGTTTTTT.